This TCR beta chain was obtained from a study of CD8 T cells in ankylosing spondylitis (dated by TCRdb to between 2016 and 2019). For the wider study: T cell receptor beta repertoires were profiled in healthy donors and ankylosing spondylitis patients so that disease-linked TCR variants could be found. The full study cohort comprised about 25 ankylosing spondylitis patients and approximately 100 healthy donors. Peripheral blood was sampled, and synovial fluid was additionally collected from ankylosing spondylitis patients. What the work shows at the level of the full study, not this receptor alone: Some TCR beta motif variants had previously been reported in synovial fluid and blood of reactive arthritis patients, which suggested common disease-initiation mechanisms. In peripheral blood, the disease-linked clones were found at relatively low frequencies and had a CD8+ phenotype. Blood from ankylosing spondylitis patients appeared to be characterized by a TCR beta motif composed of roughly 8 highly homologous amino acid variants. The disease-linked clones were reported to be significantly enriched in matched synovial fluid samples from ankylosing spondylitis patients.

This clonotype has just a few counts. This clone's antigen is unknown. Per-base qualities were not stored, and no clone one base away is much larger. Trimming costs V 3 bases and J 0 bases, and their ends lie 8 bases apart. Reading from cysteine to phenylalanine, the CDR3 counts 14 amino acids. Solely the CDR3 DNA is kept, with 42 bases framed from the first base. Taken from the germline V gene (reference sequence), the CDR1 and CDR2 loops are DFQATT and SNEGSKA. These reads were obtained on an Illumina HiSeq 2500. Quantitative 5'-RACE with molecular barcodes was used to prepare TCR beta libraries. Per the authors' processing: A new computational method based on a probabilistic model of VDJ rearrangement was used to identify disease-linked TCR variants. TCRdb applied fastp at Q25 and MiXCR to the public reads, then kept only in-frame beta chains. Every CDR3 protein is listed once, alongside the most common genes and DNA of its rows. TCRdb, rather than the study authors, made the V and J calls. Here the sample has about 840,000 distinct CDR3 sequences; around 11% occur a single time. The ten largest clones represent more than 0.5% of the sample.

Sample: blood, either unsorted or a sorted T cell fraction (not recorded which). This clonotype was sampled from a male donor with ankylosing spondylitis. The sequence is built from TRBV20-1 and TRBJ2-2; the D gene is perhaps TRBD2, on 5 matching bases. The nucleotide sequence reads TGCAGTGCTAGCCCGGGGTCGAACACCGGGGAGCTGTTTTTT. Translated, it gives CSASPGSNTGELFF.